This T cell receptor beta chain was sequenced in a study of shared clonotypes between healthy human individuals. Whole-study context: Donor composition was a couple of women and three men, aged 18 to 49.

With regard to this clone: No antigen is known for it.

CDR3 length equals 16 residues. The V gene's germline CDR1 is MNHNS and CDR2 SASEGT. V lost 1 base and J lost 9; bases outside the gene matches: 10. Findings and caveats of the study: In the sorted subsets, rarefaction showed sequencing was incomplete despite large depth.

The assay was immunoSEQ multiplex PCR, and TCRdb's table has in-frame clones only and misses some. The sample yields roughly 2.5 million clones, around 90% seen once. The sample consisted of naive CD4+ T cells sorted from blood. As to subset: CD45RA+ positively selected. This chain uses TRBV6-1 with TRBJ2-1, with 9 positions matching TRBD2. The receptor comes from a man aged 18 to 29 in good health. CDR3 bases: TGTGCCAGCAGTGAAGGTGGAGCGGGGGGACTTCGTGAGCAGTTCTTC. This encodes CASSEGGAGGLREQFF.